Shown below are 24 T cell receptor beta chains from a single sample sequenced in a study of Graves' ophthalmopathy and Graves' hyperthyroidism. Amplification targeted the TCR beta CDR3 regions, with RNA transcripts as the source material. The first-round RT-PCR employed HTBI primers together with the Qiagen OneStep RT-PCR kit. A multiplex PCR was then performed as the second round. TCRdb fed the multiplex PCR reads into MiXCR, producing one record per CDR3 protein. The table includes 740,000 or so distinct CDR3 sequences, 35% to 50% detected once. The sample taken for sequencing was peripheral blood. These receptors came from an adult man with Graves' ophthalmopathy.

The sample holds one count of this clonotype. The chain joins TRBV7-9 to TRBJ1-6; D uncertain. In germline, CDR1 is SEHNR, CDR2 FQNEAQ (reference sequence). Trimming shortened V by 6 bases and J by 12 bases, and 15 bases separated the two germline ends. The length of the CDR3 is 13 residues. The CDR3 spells CASSSANFGPLHF. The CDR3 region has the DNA TGTGCCAGCAGTTCCGCTAATTTTGGACCCCTCCACTTT.

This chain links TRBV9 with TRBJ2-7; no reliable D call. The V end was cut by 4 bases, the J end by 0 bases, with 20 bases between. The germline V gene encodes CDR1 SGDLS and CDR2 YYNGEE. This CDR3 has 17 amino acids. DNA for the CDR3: TGTGCCAGCAGCCCCTTGAAAGGACCGATCAGCTCCTACGAGCAGTACTTC. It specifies CASSPLKGPISSYEQYF.

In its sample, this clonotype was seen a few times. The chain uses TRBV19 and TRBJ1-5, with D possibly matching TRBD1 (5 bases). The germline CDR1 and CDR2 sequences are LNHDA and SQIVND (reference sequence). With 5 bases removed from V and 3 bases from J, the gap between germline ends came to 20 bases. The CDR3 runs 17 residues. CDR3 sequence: CASSGITGTLNNQPQHF. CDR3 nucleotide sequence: TGTGCCAGTAGTGGTATTACCGGGACCTTAAACAATCAGCCCCAGCATTTT. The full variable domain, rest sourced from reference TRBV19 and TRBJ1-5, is DGGITQSPKYLFRKEGQNVTLSCEQNLNHDAMYWYRQDPGQGLRLIYYSQIVNDFQKGDIAEGYSVSREKKESFPLTVTSAQKNPTAFYLCASSGITGTLNNQPQHFGDGTRLSIL.

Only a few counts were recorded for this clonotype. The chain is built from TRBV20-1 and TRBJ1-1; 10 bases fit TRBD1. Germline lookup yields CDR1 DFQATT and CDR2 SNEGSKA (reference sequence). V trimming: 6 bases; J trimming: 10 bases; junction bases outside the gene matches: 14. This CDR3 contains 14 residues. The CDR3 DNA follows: TGCAGTGCGGAAAGGACAGGGGGGCCTTCCCGAGCTTTCTTT. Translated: CSAERTGGPSRAFF.

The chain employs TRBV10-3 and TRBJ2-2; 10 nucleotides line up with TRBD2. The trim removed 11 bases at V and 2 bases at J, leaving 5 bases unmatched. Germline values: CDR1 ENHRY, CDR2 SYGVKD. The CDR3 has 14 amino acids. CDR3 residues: CAHSGRINTGELFF. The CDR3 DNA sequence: TGTGCCCATAGCGGGAGGATTAACACCGGGGAGCTGTTTTTT.

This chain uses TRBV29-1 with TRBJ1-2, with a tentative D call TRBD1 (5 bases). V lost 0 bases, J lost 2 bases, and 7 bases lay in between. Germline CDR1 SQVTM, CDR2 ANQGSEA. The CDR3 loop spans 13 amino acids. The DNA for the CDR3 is TGCAGCGTTGAAGAAGGGGTGAACTATGGCTACACCTTC. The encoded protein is CSVEEGVNYGYTF.

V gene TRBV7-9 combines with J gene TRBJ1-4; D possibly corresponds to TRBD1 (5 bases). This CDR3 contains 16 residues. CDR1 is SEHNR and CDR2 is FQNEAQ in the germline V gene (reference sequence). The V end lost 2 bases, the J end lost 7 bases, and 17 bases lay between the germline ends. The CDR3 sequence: CASSLPRGQGGEKLFF. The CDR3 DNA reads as TGTGCCAGCAGCTTACCCCGCGGGCAGGGCGGTGAAAAACTGTTTTTT.

The CDR3 reads CASRIKGFDEQYF. The CDR3 DNA is TGTGCCAGCAGAATTAAGGGCTTCGACGAGCAGTACTTC. J is TRBJ2-7 and V is TRBV11-2; no clear D gene. This CDR3 has 13 residues. The V end lost 6 bases, the J end lost 5 bases, and 14 bases lay between the germline ends. CDR1 SGHAT and CDR2 FQNNGV come from the germline V gene.

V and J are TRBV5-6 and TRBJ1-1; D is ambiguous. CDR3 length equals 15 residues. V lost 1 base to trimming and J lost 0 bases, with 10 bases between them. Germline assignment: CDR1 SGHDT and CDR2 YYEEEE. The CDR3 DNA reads TGTGCCAGCAGCTTGTACCGCAGGATGAACACTGAAGCTTTCTTT. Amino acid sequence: CASSLYRRMNTEAFF.

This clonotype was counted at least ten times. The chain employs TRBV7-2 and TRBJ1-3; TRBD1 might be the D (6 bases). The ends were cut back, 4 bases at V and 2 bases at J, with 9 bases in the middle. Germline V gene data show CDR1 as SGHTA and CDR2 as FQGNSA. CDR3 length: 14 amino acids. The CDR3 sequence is CASSSRTAGNTIYF. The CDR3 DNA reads TGTGCCAGCAGCTCGCGGACAGCTGGAAACACCATATATTTT. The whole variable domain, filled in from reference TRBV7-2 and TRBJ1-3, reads GAGVSQSPSNKVTEKGKDVELRCDPISGHTALYWYRQSLGQGLEFLIYFQGNSAPDKSGLPSDRFSAERTGGSVSTLTIQRTQQEDSAVYLCASSSRTAGNTIYFGEGSWLTVV.

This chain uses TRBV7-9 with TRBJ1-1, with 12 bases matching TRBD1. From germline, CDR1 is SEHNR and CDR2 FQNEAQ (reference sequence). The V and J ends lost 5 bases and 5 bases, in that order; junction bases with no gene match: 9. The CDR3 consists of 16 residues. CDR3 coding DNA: TGTGCCAGCAGCCCGGGACAGGGGGCGTTTTTGACTGAAGCTTTCTTT. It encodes CASSPGQGAFLTEAFF. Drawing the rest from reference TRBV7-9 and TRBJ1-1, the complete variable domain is DTGVSQNPRHKITKRGQNVTFRCDPISEHNRLYWYRQTLGQGPEFLTYFQNEAQLEKSRLLSDRFSAERPKGSFSTLEIQRTEQGDSAMYLCASSPGQGAFLTEAFFGQGTRLTVV.

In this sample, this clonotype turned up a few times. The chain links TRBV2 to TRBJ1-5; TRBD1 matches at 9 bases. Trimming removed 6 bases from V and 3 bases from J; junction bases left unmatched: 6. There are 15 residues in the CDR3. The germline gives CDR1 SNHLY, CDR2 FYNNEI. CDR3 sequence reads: CASRGDREFNQPQHF. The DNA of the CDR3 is TGTGCCAGCAGGGGGGACAGGGAATTCAATCAGCCCCAGCATTTT.

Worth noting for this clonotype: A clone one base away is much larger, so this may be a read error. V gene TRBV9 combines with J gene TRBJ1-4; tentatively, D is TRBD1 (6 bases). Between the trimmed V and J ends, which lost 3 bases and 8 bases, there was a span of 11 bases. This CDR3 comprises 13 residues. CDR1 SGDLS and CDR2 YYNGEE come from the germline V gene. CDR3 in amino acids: CASSGQEVEKLFF. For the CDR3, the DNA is TGTGCCAGCAGCGGACAGGAGGTAGAAAAACTGTTTTTT.

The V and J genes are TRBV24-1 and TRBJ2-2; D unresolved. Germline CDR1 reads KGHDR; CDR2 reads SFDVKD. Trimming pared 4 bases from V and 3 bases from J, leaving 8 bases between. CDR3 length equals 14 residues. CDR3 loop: CATSDFRYTGELFF. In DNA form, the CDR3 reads TGTGCCACCAGTGACTTCAGGTACACCGGGGAGCTGTTTTTT.

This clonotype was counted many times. The CDR3 is CASSYRTVVSGEQYF. The CDR3 region has the DNA TGTGCCAGCAGCTATAGGACGGTGGTCTCAGGCGAGCAGTACTTC. The chain uses TRBV2 and TRBJ2-7, with no clear D. V was trimmed by 6 bases and J by 6 bases, leaving 21 bases between them. The CDR3 totals 15 residues. CDR1 and CDR2 from the germline V gene are SNHLY and FYNNEI.

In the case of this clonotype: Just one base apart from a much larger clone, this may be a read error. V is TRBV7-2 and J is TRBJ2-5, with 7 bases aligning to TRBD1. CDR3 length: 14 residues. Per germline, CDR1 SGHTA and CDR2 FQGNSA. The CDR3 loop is CAGSRQTGPETQYF. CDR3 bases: TGTGCCGGCAGTAGACAGACAGGGCCAGAGACCCAGTACTTC.

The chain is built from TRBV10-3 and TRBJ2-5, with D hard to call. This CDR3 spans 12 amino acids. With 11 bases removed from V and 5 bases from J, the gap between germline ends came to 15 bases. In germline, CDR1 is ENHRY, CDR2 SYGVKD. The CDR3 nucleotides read TGTGCCTGCAGTTCCTCCCTGGAGACCCAGTACTTC. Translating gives CACSSSLETQYF.

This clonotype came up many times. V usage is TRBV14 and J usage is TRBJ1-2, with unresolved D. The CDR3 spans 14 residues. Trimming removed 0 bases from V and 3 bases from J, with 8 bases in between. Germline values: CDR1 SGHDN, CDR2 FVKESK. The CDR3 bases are TGTGCCAGCAGCCAAGATAGCCCCTACTATGGCTACACCTTC. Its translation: CASSQDSPYYGYTF.

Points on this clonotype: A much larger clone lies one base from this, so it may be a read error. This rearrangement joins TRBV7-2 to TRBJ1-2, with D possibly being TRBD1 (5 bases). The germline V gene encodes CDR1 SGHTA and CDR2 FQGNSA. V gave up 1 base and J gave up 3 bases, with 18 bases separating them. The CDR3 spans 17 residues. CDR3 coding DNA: TGTGCCAGCAGCTTAGGGGTGCTTGGACAAGGACACTATGGCTACACCTTC. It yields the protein CASSLGVLGQGHYGYTF.

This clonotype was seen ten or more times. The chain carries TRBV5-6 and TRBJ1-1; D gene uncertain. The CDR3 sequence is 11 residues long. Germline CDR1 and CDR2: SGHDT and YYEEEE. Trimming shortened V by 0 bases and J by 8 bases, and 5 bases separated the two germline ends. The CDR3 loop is CASSLGMEAFF. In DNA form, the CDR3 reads TGTGCCAGCAGCTTGGGAATGGAAGCTTTCTTT.

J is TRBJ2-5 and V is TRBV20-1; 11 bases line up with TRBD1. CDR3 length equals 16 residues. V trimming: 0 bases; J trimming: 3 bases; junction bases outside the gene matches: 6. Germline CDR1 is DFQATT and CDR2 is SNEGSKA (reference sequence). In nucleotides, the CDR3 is TGCAGTGCTAGAGACCGCGGACAGGGGGCCGAAGAGACCCAGTACTTC. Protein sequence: CSARDRGQGAEETQYF.

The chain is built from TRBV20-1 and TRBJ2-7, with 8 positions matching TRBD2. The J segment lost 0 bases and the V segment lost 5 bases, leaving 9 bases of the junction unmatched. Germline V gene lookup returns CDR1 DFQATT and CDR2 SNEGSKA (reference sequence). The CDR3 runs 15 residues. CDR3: CSAVGLAVSSYEQYF. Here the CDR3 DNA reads TGCAGTGCTGTTGGACTAGCCGTGAGCTCCTACGAGCAGTACTTC.

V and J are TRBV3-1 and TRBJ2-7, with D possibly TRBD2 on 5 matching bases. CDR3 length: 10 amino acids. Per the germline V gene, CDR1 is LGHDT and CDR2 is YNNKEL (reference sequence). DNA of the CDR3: TGTGCCAGCAGCCAAGTCATCGAGGAGGTG. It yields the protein CASSQVIEEV.

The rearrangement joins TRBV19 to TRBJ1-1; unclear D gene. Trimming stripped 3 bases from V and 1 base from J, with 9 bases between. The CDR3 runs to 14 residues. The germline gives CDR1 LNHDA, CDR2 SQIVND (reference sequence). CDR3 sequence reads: CASSMETRNTEAFF. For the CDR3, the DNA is TGTGCCAGTAGTATGGAAACAAGGAACACTGAAGCTTTCTTT.